A selection of T cell receptor beta chains follows, all from one sample in a study of shared clonotypes between healthy human individuals. Here immunoSEQ multiplex PCR was the method, and the copy in TCRdb shows in-frame clones only, minus some. The sample carries over 2,000,000 clones, 93% recorded once. Input material: naive CD8+ T cells from PBMCs. The origin of the receptors is a man in his late teens or twenties in good health. Some clones in this sample may be carry-over from other donors' samples. Both conserved end residues are part of each CDR3. The D gene is left open where the match is weak. Size is stated for part of the rows, as once, few or many counts, or as a class when the clone is expanded.

D gene: TRBD2; V gene: TRBV27; clone size: .; J gene: TRBJ2-2; CDR3 protein: CASSLTSGRAGELFF; CDR3 DNA: TGTGCCAGCAGTTTGACTAGCGGGAGAGCCGGGGAGCTGTTTTTT
D gene: .; V gene: TRBV27; clone size: .; J gene: TRBJ2-7; CDR3 protein: CASSSSPGPGDYEQYF; CDR3 DNA: TGTGCCAGCAGTTCCTCACCAGGGCCAGGGGACTACGAGCAGTACTTC
D gene: .; V gene: TRBV7-9; clone size: few; J gene: TRBJ1-4; CDR3 protein: CASSPAYDEKLFF; CDR3 DNA: TGTGCCAGCAGCCCGGCTTACGATGAAAAACTGTTTTTT
D gene: TRBD2; V gene: TRBV9; clone size: .; J gene: TRBJ2-5; CDR3 protein: CASGLAGALQETQYF; CDR3 DNA: TGTGCCAGCGGTTTAGCGGGAGCGCTACAAGAGACCCAGTACTTC
D gene: .; V gene: TRBV2; clone size: once; J gene: TRBJ2-6; CDR3 protein: CASSEIDSGANVLTF; CDR3 DNA: TGTGCCAGCAGTGAAATTGATTCTGGGGCCAACGTCCTGACTTTC
D gene: .; V gene: TRBV18; clone size: .; J gene: TRBJ2-7; CDR3 protein: CASSPTRQWGAIWDEQYF; CDR3 DNA: TGTGCCAGCTCACCAACCCGCCAGTGGGGGGCAATTTGGGACGAGCAGTACTTC
D gene: .; V gene: TRBV7-9; clone size: .; J gene: TRBJ2-5; CDR3 protein: CASSLAGGEKTQYF; CDR3 DNA: TGTGCCAGCAGCTTAGCAGGGGGGGAGAAGACCCAGTACTTC
D gene: .; V gene: TRBV5-6; clone size: .; J gene: TRBJ2-1; CDR3 protein: CASSPAADNEQFF; CDR3 DNA: TGTGCCAGCAGCCCGGCAGCGGACAATGAGCAGTTCTTC
D gene: .; V gene: TRBV30; clone size: .; J gene: TRBJ1-1; CDR3 protein: CASPGLRGEAFF; CDR3 DNA: TGTGCCTCCCCGGGGCTGCGAGGTGAAGCTTTCTTT
D gene: .; V gene: TRBV7-6; clone size: .; J gene: TRBJ2-3; CDR3 protein: CASSFGRLRRDTQYF; CDR3 DNA: TGTGCCAGCAGCTTCGGACGCCTGCGGAGAGATACGCAGTATTTT
D gene: .; V gene: TRBV27; clone size: .; J gene: TRBJ1-5; CDR3 protein: CASKGHQPQHF; CDR3 DNA: TGTGCCAGCAAGGGGCATCAGCCCCAGCATTTT
D gene: TRBD1; V gene: TRBV7-9; clone size: .; J gene: TRBJ1-2; CDR3 protein: CASSSMDKQGRGYTF; CDR3 DNA: TGTGCCAGCAGCTCAATGGACAAACAGGGGAGAGGCTACACCTTC
D gene: .; V gene: TRBV13; clone size: .; J gene: TRBJ1-1; CDR3 protein: CASSSFTGATEAFF; CDR3 DNA: TGTGCCAGCAGCTCCTTTACGGGGGCAACTGAAGCTTTCTTT
D gene: .; V gene: TRBV4-2; clone size: .; J gene: TRBJ2-7; CDR3 protein: CASSPDSGEQYF; CDR3 DNA: TGTGCCAGCAGTCCTGATTCGGGGGAGCAGTACTTC